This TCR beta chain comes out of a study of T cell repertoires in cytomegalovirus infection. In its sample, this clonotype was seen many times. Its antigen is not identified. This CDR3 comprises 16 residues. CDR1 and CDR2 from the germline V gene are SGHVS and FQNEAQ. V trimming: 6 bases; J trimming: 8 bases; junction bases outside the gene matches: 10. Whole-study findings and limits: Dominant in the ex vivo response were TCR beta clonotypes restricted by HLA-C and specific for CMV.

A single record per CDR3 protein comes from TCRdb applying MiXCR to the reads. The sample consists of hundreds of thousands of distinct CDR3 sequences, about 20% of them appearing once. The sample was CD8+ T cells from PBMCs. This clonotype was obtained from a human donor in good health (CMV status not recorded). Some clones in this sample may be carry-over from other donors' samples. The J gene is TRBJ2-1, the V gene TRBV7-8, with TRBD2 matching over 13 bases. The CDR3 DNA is TGTGCCAGCAGTTCCCGGACTAGCGGGGGCCAGGATGAGCAGTTCTTC. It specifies CASSSRTSGGQDEQFF.